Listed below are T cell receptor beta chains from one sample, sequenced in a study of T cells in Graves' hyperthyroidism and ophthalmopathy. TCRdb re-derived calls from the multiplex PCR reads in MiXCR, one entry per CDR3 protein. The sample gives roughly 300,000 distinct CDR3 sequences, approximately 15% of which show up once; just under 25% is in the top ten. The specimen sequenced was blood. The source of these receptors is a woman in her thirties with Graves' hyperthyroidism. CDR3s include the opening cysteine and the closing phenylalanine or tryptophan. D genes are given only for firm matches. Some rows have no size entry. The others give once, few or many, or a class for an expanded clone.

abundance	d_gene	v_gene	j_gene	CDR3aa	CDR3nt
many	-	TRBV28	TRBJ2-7	CASRSVVSYEQYF	TGTGCCAGCAGAAGCGTCGTCTCCTACGAGCAGTACTTC
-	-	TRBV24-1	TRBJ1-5	CATSDTQGYSNQPQHF	TGTGCCACCAGTGATACCCAGGGTTATAGCAATCAGCCCCAGCATTTT
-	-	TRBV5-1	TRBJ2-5	CASSSQGGRGETQYF	TGCGCCAGCAGCTCACAGGGGGGGCGGGGAGAGACCCAGTACTTC
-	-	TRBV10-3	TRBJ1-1	CVISDGLYQGLAFF	TGTGTCATCAGTGATGGATTGTACCAGGGCCTAGCTTTCTTT
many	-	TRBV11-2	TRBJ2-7	CASSLGLERRDSQNF	TGTGCCAGCAGCTTAGGGCTCGAGAGGAGGGACAGCCAAAACTTC
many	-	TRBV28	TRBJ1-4	CASNLLRGTAEKLFF	TGTGCCAGCAACTTACTCCGGGGCACCGCTGAAAAACTGTTTTTT
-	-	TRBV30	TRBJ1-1	CAWSVRQQGNRRRRNTEAFF	TGTGCCTGGAGTGTACGGCAACAGGGAAACAGGAGGAGAAGGAACACTGAAGCTTTCTTT
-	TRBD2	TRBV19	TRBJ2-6	CASNRGGAGANVLTF	TGTGCCAGCAATCGCGGGGGGGCCGGGGCCAACGTCCTGACTTTC
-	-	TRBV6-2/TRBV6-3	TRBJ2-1	CASSYSLADEQFF	TGTGCCAGCAGTTACTCGTTGGCGGATGAGCAGTTCTTC
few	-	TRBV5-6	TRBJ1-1	CASSLMDKMNTEAFF	TGTGCCAGCAGCCTCATGGACAAGATGAACACTGAAGCTTTCTTT
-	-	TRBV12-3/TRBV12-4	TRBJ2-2	CASSQTGRDTGELFF	TGTGCCAGCAGCCAGACAGGAAGGGACACCGGGGAGCTGTTTTTT
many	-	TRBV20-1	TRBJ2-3	CSAPRVDTQYF	TGCAGTGCGCCGAGAGTAGATACGCAGTATTTT
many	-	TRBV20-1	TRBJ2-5	CSSRSPERSQYF	TGCAGTTCGCGTAGCCCTGAGAGGTCCCAGTACTTC
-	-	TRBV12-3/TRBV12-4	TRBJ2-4	CASSLAIGSLAKNIQYF	TGTGCCAGCAGTTTAGCGATCGGTAGTCTAGCCAAAAACATTCAGTACTTC
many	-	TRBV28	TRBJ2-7	CASSHGGLNRFSYEQYF	TGTGCCAGCAGCCATGGGGGGTTGAACAGGTTCTCCTACGAGCAGTACTTC
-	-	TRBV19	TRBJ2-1	CASTSWEAHEQFF	TGTGCCAGTACCAGCTGGGAGGCCCATGAGCAGTTCTTC
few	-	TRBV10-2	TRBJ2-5	CASSSLQETQYF	TGCGCCAGCTCCAGTCTGCAAGAGACCCAGTACTTC
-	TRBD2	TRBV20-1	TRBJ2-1	CSANRGLAGTGEQFF	TGCAGTGCTAATCGGGGACTAGCGGGAACAGGGGAGCAGTTCTTC
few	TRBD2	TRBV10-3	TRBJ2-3	CAIEAGEADTQYF	TGTGCCATCGAAGCGGGAGAAGCCGATACGCAGTATTTT
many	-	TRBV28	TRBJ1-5	CASSLDSNQPQHF	TGTGCCAGCAGTTTGGACAGTAATCAGCCCCAGCATTTT
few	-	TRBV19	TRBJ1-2	CASSNPAGTPYGYTF	TGTGCCAGTAGTAACCCCGCCGGGACACCATATGGCTACACCTTC
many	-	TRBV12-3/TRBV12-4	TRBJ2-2	CASRGSNGELFF	TGTGCCAGCAGAGGGAGTAATGGGGAGCTGTTTTTT
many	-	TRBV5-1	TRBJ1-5	CASSLVPGYQPQHF	TGCGCCAGCAGCTTGGTGCCAGGGTATCAGCCCCAGCATTTT
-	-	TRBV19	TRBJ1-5	CASTGLDQPQHF	TGTGCCAGTACAGGGTTAGATCAGCCCCAGCATTTT
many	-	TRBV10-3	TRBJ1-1	CAISESKGWNTEAFF	TGTGCCATCAGTGAGTCTAAAGGGTGGAACACTGAAGCTTTCTTT
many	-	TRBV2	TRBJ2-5	CASNREVGETQYF	TGTGCCAGCAACAGGGAGGTTGGAGAGACCCAGTACTTC
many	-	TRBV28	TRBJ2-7	CASSLSVGTSGSYEQYF	TGTGCCAGCAGTTTAAGCGTAGGGACTTCCGGATCCTACGAGCAGTACTTC
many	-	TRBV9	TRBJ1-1	CASKSGRPNTEAFF	TGTGCCAGCAAATCAGGGCGACCGAACACTGAAGCTTTCTTT
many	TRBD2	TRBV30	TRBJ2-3	CAWSVAGGHTDTQYF	TGTGCCTGGAGTGTGGCGGGAGGACACACAGATACGCAGTATTTT
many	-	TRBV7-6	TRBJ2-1	CASSLTPGINEQFF	TGTGCCAGCAGCTTAACTCCGGGGATTAATGAGCAGTTCTTC
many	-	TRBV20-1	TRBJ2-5	CSASLWDEAGQETQYF	TGCAGTGCTAGTCTCTGGGACGAGGCGGGGCAAGAGACCCAGTACTTC
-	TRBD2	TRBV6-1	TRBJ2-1	CASVPPGLAGVREQFF	TGTGCCAGTGTTCCTCCTGGACTAGCGGGAGTCAGGGAGCAGTTCTTC
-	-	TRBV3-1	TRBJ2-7	CASSQGSGHHYEQYF	TGTGCCAGCAGCCAAGGATCCGGACACCACTACGAGCAGTACTTC
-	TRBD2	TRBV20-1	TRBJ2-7	CSATFTSGRGEQYF	TGCAGTGCTACATTCACTAGCGGGAGGGGTGAGCAGTACTTC
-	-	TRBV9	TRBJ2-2	CASSAPLRRGKNTGELFF	TGTGCCAGCAGCGCCCCCCTCCGACGGGGCAAGAACACCGGGGAGCTGTTTTTT
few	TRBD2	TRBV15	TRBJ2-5	CATSRARLAGVETQYF	TGTGCCACCAGCAGAGCTAGACTAGCGGGAGTGGAGACCCAGTACTTC
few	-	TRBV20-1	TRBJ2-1	CSARRYEQFF	TGCAGTGCTAGGAGGTATGAGCAGTTCTTC
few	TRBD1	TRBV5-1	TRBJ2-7	CASSSGQADEEQYF	TGCGCCAGCAGCTCCGGACAGGCCGACGAGGAGCAGTACTTC
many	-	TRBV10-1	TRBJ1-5	CASRSYQPQHF	TGCGCCAGCCGATCATATCAGCCCCAGCATTTT
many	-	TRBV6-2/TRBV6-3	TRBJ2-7	CASSYRQGSHEQYF	TGTGCCAGCAGTTATCGTCAGGGGTCGCACGAGCAGTACTTC